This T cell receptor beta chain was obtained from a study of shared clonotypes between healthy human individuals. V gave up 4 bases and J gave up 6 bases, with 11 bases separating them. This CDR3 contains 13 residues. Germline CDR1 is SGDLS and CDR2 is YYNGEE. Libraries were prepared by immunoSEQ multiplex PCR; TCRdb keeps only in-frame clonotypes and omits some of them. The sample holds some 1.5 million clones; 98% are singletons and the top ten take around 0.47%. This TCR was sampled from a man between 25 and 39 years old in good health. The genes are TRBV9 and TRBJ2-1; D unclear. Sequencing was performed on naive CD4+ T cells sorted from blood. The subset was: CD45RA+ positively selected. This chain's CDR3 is CASSRAVLNEQFF. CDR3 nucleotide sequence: TGTGCCAGCAGCCGAGCTGTTCTCAATGAGCAGTTCTTC.